This T cell receptor beta chain was sequenced for a study of breast tumors, draining lymph nodes, adjacent tissues. Study-wide results and caveats: Data fit most tumor T cells coming from lymph node, expanding in tumor. Compared with lymph nodes, tumors were less diverse; compared with nontumor tissue, more.

Axillary draining lymph nodes of breast cancer patients supplied the node samples. TCRdb recomputed calls from the multiplex PCR reads with MiXCR, one row per CDR3 protein. The sample gives around 130,000 distinct CDR3 sequences, about 20% of which show up once; roughly 3.5% is in the top ten. There are many counts of this clonotype. Its antigen is not known. The sequence was obtained from a female donor with breast cancer. Some clones in this sample may be carry-over from other donors' samples. The source material was axillary lymph node tissue.

The CDR3 nucleotides are TGTGCCAGCAGCCAAGGACTACATCCCACAGATACGCAGTATTTT. Amino acids: CASSQGLHPTDTQYF. This chain connects TRBV14 to TRBJ2-3; D perhaps matches TRBD2 (5 bases). V was shortened by 1 base and J by 2 bases, with 10 bases between the two germline ends. The CDR3 has 15 amino acids. The germline CDR1 and CDR2 sequences are SGHDN and FVKESK.